This TCR beta chain came from a study of shared clonotypes between healthy human individuals. Naive CD8 populations comprised CD45RO-negative cells positively selected for CCR7, excluding terminally differentiated effector memory CD45RA+ cells. The protocol was immunoSEQ multiplex PCR, while the TCRdb copy is restricted to in-frame clones and leaves out a portion. The table has 650,000 to 800,000 clones, about 90% seen once. Sequencing was done on a sample of naive CD8+ T cells sorted from blood. The source is a man in his thirties or forties in good health.

The CDR3 reads CASSKYTDSYEQYF. The CDR3, as DNA: TGTGCCAGTAGCAAGTATACAGACTCCTACGAGCAGTACTTC. The chain links TRBV19 to TRBJ2-7; D call uncertain. Germline V CDR1 and CDR2: LNHDA, SQIVND (reference sequence). Trimming took 6 bases from V and 0 from J, leaving 12 bases between them. The CDR3 runs 14 residues. The full variable domain, rest sourced from reference TRBV19 and TRBJ2-7, is DGGITQSPKYLFRKEGQNVTLSCEQNLNHDAMYWYRQDPGQGLRLIYYSQIVNDFQKGDIAEGYSVSREKKESFPLTVTSAQKNPTAFYLCASSKYTDSYEQYFGPGTRLTVT.